The T cell receptor (beta chain) under discussion was sequenced for a study of T cells of healthy individuals. There are 13 residues in the CDR3. Germline V gene lookup returns CDR1 DFQATT and CDR2 SNEGSKA (reference sequence). J lost 4 bases, V lost 5 bases, and 5 bases had no gene match. In this sample, this clonotype turned up many times. From the 5' RACE reads, TCRdb called clonotypes with MiXCR, one entry per CDR3 protein. This table holds some 100,000 distinct CDR3 sequences, roughly 18% found once. The sequence came from a human donor in good health. The genes are TRBV20-1 and TRBJ2-3; 8 positions agree with TRBD2. The CDR3 region is CSAASGSSDTQYF. The CDR3 nucleotides read TGCAGTGCTGCGAGCGGGAGCTCAGATACGCAGTATTTT.